The subject of this entry is one T cell receptor beta chain. Antigen: not known. The data were obtained in a study of radiation and T cells in renal cell carcinoma. This CDR3 contains 14 residues. CDR1 GTSNPN and CDR2 SVGIG come from the germline V gene (reference sequence). V shed 0 bases and J shed 0 bases, with 8 bases lying between them. Only in-frame clones appear in the TCRdb table, and some are missing; sequencing was by immunoSEQ multiplex PCR. The repertoire holds about 86,000 clones, roughly 80% seen once, with 9.4% in the top ten. Time point specified: blood 4 weeks post-SBRT, at nephrectomy. Sample treatment: 15 Gy SBRT to primary tumor, nephrectomy 4 weeks later. Nephrectomy followed 15 Gy stereotactic body radiation by 4 weeks. After SBRT, blood was collected at 2 and 4 weeks, plus baseline. The patient's renal cell carcinoma had clear cell pathology. Study-wide findings and caveats: In blood, top tumor clones expanded by 2 weeks, shrinking by 4.

The material sequenced was blood, taken from a patient whose treatment included radiotherapy and nephrectomy. This clonotype originated in a man aged 50-59 years with renal cell carcinoma. The gene calls are TRBV30 and TRBJ1-2; D gene ambiguous. DNA of the CDR3: TGTGCCTGGAGTGTTGGGGTTTCTAACTATGGCTACACCTTC. It codes for CAWSVGVSNYGYTF.